The clone carrying this TCR beta chain was recorded only once. The data derive from a study of blood T cell repertoires in COVID-19. Study overall: COVID-19 samples from acute and convalescent phases originated in the United States, Italy and Spain. PBMCs, B-cell-depleted T cells, or T cells provided the cDNA or gDNA that made up the material.

Germline V gene sequence: CDR1 SGHTA, CDR2 FQGNSA. V was pared by 3 bases and J by 7 bases, with 10 bases of the junction left unmatched. The CDR3 consists of 16 residues. Using immunoSEQ multiplex PCR, the repertoire was profiled, and TCRdb retains in-frame clones only, with some absent. Among about 140,000 clones listed, 80% were seen once. The sequencing sample was made of peripheral blood. The sequence was collected from a man between 65 and 80 years old who had recovered from COVID-19. The V and J genes are TRBV7-2 and TRBJ2-3, with 10 nucleotides matching TRBD2. CDR3 amino acids: CASSFTSSGSRNTQYF. For the CDR3, the DNA is TGTGCCAGCAGCTTTACTTCTAGCGGGAGTCGTAATACGCAGTATTTT.